This TCR beta chain was sequenced for a study of CD8 T cells in Susac syndrome. The V and J ends lost 2 bases and 9 bases respectively, with 11 bases between them. The CDR3 is 14 amino acids. Reverse transcription of roughly 0.45 to 1 ug RNA used random hexamers. Across 54 Vbeta and 13 Jbeta, immunoSEQ multiplex PCR amplified TCR beta CDR3. TCRdb independently ran MiXCR on the immunoSEQ multiplex PCR reads; one entry per CDR3 protein. Of more than 150,000 distinct CDR3 sequences in the sample, 95% are singletons; the top ten hold approximately 0.089%. The chain has TRBV12-3 or TRBV12-4 and TRBJ1-6; the D gene is possibly TRBD1 (6 bases). The sequence came from a human donor with Susac syndrome. The sequencing sample was made of CD4+ T cells from PBMCs. CDR3 DNA sequence: TGTGCCAGCAGTTTAAGGCAGGGGTCTTCACCCCTCCACTTT. Translation: CASSLRQGSSPLHF.